Listed below are T cell receptor beta chains from one sample, sequenced in a study of OX40 agonist ivuxolimab in advanced cancers. The repertoire was sequenced with immunoSEQ multiplex PCR; TCRdb's copy has only in-frame clones and lacks some. The sample lists approximately 84,000 clones; roughly 89% were seen once. The material was CD4+ or CD8+ T cells sorted from blood, obtained in a trial of the OX40 agonist ivuxolimab. Every receptor here comes from an adult with an advanced solid tumor such as melanoma, head and neck, liver or kidney cancer. CDR3s include the opening cysteine and the closing phenylalanine or tryptophan. A D gene is named only where the DNA matches it firmly. Not every row has a clone size; where given, it reads once, few, many or a size class.

J gene	V gene	D gene	CDR3 length	clone size	CDR3 DNA	CDR3 protein
TRBJ2-1	TRBV9	TRBD2	15	.	TGTGCCAGCAGCGTAGCTGGCGGGAGCGACAATGAGCAGTTCTTC	CASSVAGGSDNEQFF
TRBJ2-2	TRBV7-6	.	14	once	TGTGCCAGCAGACCCCAGGAGGGCGCCGGGGAGCTGTTTTTT	CASRPQEGAGELFF
TRBJ2-1	TRBV6-6	.	11	once	TGTGCCAGCAGTTACTCCGCTGAGCAGTTCTTC	CASSYSAEQFF
TRBJ1-2	TRBV18	.	13	.	TGTGCCAGCTCACCATCCAGAGACTATGGCTACACCTTC	CASSPSRDYGYTF
TRBJ1-1	TRBV10-3	.	13	few	TGTGCCATCAGCTTAGGGGGAAACACTGAAGCTTTCTTT	CAISLGGNTEAFF
TRBJ2-5	TRBV6-5	TRBD2	15	.	TGTGCCAGCAGTTACTCGGGACTAGCTGGAGAGACCCAGTACTTC	CASSYSGLAGETQYF
TRBJ1-1	TRBV27	TRBD1	16	.	TGTGCCAGCAGTTTATCGGGGACAGGGATGGACACTGAAGCTTTCTTT	CASSLSGTGMDTEAFF
TRBJ2-7	TRBV7-2	TRBD1	14	.	TGTGCCAGCAGACCCCCGGGACAGGGCTACGAGCAGTACTTC	CASRPPGQGYEQYF
TRBJ2-1	TRBV5-1	.	16	.	TGCGCCAGCAGCTCCTCACCGGGCCCGGGGGTGGGTGAGCAGTTCTTC	CASSSSPGPGVGEQFF
TRBJ2-7	TRBV6-6	.	13	.	TGTGCCAGCAGCCCACTAGGGGCCTACGAGCAGTACTTC	CASSPLGAYEQYF
TRBJ1-1	TRBV10-2	.	13	.	TGCGCCAGCAATATAGAATTAAACACTGAAGCTTTCTTT	CASNIELNTEAFF
TRBJ2-3	TRBV15	TRBD2	14	.	TGTGCCACCAAGGGTTTCGCGGGAGCAGATACGCAGTATTTT	CATKGFAGADTQYF
TRBJ2-1	TRBV19	TRBD2	16	.	TGTGCCAGTAGTACTAGCGGGAGGGCCTCCTACAATGAGCAGTTCTTC	CASSTSGRASYNEQFF
TRBJ2-3	TRBV10-3	.	11	.	TGTGCCATCAGCCCCGGAGATACGCAGTATTTT	CAISPGDTQYF
TRBJ2-2	TRBV6-1	.	14	.	TGTGCCAGCAGAGTCCAGGGGGGAACCGGGGAGCTGTTTTTT	CASRVQGGTGELFF
TRBJ2-1	TRBV7-9	TRBD1	14	.	TGTGCCAGCAGCTTGAGGGGGCGGTCGAATGAGCAGTTCTTC	CASSLRGRSNEQFF
TRBJ1-2	TRBV7-2	TRBD1	16	.	TGTGCCAGCAGCTCCCCGACAGGGGGCAGAGGCTATGGCTACACCTTC	CASSSPTGGRGYGYTF
TRBJ1-5	TRBV2	.	16	.	TGTGCCAGCAGTGAAGGAGGGAGAAGGGTCAATCAGCCCCAGCATTTT	CASSEGGRRVNQPQHF
TRBJ2-2	TRBV28	.	16	once	TGTGCCAGCAGTCCCGCTCGGAGGACCCCACGCGGGGAGCTGTTTTTT	CASSPARRTPRGELFF
TRBJ1-2	TRBV6-5	.	13	.	TGTGCCAGCAGTTACGAGCCGACGGGTGGCTACACCTTC	CASSYEPTGGYTF
TRBJ2-1	TRBV28	TRBD2	15	.	TGTGCCAGCAGTTTAGGCGGGAGGGCCAATAATGAGCAGTTCTTC	CASSLGGRANNEQFF
TRBJ1-1	TRBV6-6	.	13	.	TGTGCCAGCAGTTCCACAGGGAACACTGAAGCTTTCTTT	CASSSTGNTEAFF
TRBJ1-5	TRBV5-4	.	13	.	TGTGCCAGCAGCTTGCAGGGGACGGATCCACAGCATTTT	CASSLQGTDPQHF
TRBJ1-3	TRBV6-1	TRBD1	13	.	TGTGCCAGCGAGACAGGGACTGGAAACACCATATATTTT	CASETGTGNTIYF
TRBJ2-2	TRBV7-2	.	15	few	TGTGCCAGCAGCTTAGGGTTTTCAGGGGCCGGGGAGCTGTTTTTT	CASSLGFSGAGELFF
TRBJ2-1	TRBV29-1	.	11	.	TGCAGCGTGGAAAAGCTGGGCAAGCAGTTCTTC	CSVEKLGKQFF
TRBJ2-5	TRBV9	TRBD2	17	.	TGTGCCAGCAGCGTAGGACTAGCGGGGGGCCGGGGAGAGACCCAGTACTTC	CASSVGLAGGRGETQYF
TRBJ1-5	TRBV7-2	.	16	.	TGTGCCAGCAGCTTAGCTACAGCCATTCGTAATCAGCCCCAGCATTTT	CASSLATAIRNQPQHF
TRBJ1-2	TRBV7-3	.	14	.	TGTGCCAGCGGGACTGGGGGCTCTAACTATGGCTACACCTTC	CASGTGGSNYGYTF
TRBJ2-6	TRBV5-1	.	15	.	TGCGCCAGCAGCTTGGCCGGGACGGGGGCCAACGTCCTGACTTTC	CASSLAGTGANVLTF
TRBJ2-7	TRBV6-5	.	15	.	TGTGCCAGCAGTTACTTCCCGGGACAACACTACGAGCAGTACTTC	CASSYFPGQHYEQYF
TRBJ2-2	TRBV10-2	.	14	once	TGCGCCACCTCGGGGACGGCTGACACCGGGGAGCTGTTTTTT	CATSGTADTGELFF
TRBJ2-1	TRBV2	TRBD2	14	.	TGTGCCAGCACACTAGCGGAGGGGAGCAATGAGCAGTTCTTC	CASTLAEGSNEQFF
TRBJ2-7	TRBV10-2	.	12	.	TGCGCCAGCAGTGGGACAGTGTACGAGCAGTACTTC	CASSGTVYEQYF
TRBJ2-1	TRBV29-1	TRBD1	12	.	TGCAGCGTTCGGGACAGGGGCAATGAGCAGTTCTTC	CSVRDRGNEQFF
TRBJ2-1	TRBV27	.	16	.	TGTGCCAGCCGAACCCTCCTCGGGACGGCCCACAATGAGCAGTTCTTC	CASRTLLGTAHNEQFF
TRBJ2-2	TRBV4-2	.	19	.	TGTGCCAGCAGCCAAGATCTGGGAGGGGGCAGGATGAACACCGGGGAGCTGTTTTTT	CASSQDLGGGRMNTGELFF
TRBJ1-3	TRBV5-1	.	16	.	TGCGCCAGCAGCTTGAAACAGGGCGGCTCTGGAAACACCATATATTTT	CASSLKQGGSGNTIYF
TRBJ2-3	TRBV7-2	.	14	.	TGTGCCAGCGGACGTGACCCCGCGATAGATACGCAGTATTTT	CASGRDPAIDTQYF
TRBJ1-6	TRBV6-4	.	15	.	TGTGCCAGCAGTGATTCGGACTCCTATAATTCACCCCTCCACTTT	CASSDSDSYNSPLHF
TRBJ2-3	TRBV11-2	.	14	once	TGTGCCAGCACCCGAGGGCCTAGCACAGATACGCAGTATTTT	CASTRGPSTDTQYF
TRBJ2-2	TRBV28	.	15	.	TGTGCCAGCAGTTTCTCCGGCGCGAACACCGGGGAGCTGTTTTTT	CASSFSGANTGELFF
TRBJ2-6	TRBV6-1	.	14	.	TGTGCCAGCAGTGAACTAACTGGGGCCAACGTCCTGACTTTC	CASSELTGANVLTF
TRBJ2-2	TRBV5-6	.	13	.	TGTGCCAGCAGCTTGGCAGGGACCGGGGAGCTGTTTTTT	CASSLAGTGELFF
TRBJ2-7	TRBV5-1	.	14	.	TGCGCCAGCAGCACCTCGACGGCCACCTACGAGCAGTACTTC	CASSTSTATYEQYF
TRBJ2-2	TRBV5-6	.	13	.	TGTGCCAGCAGCTTTGGTGACGACGGGGAGCTGTTTTTT	CASSFGDDGELFF
TRBJ2-7	TRBV19	.	13	.	TGTGCCAGTAGTATTGGCAACCCCTACGAGCAGTACTTC	CASSIGNPYEQYF
TRBJ2-1	TRBV7-2	.	14	.	TGTGCCAGCAGCTTACGTAGCTCCTACAATGAGCAGTTCTTC	CASSLRSSYNEQFF
TRBJ2-5	TRBV5-1	TRBD2	14	.	TGCGCCAGCAGCTTATCTAGCGGACAAGAGACCCAGTACTTC	CASSLSSGQETQYF
TRBJ1-2	TRBV2	TRBD1	13	.	TGTGCCAGCACTACCGGGACAGCTTATGGCTACACCTTC	CASTTGTAYGYTF
TRBJ2-6	TRBV5-4	.	15	.	TGTGCCAGCAGCTTGGTAGGGGTCGGGGCCAACGTCCTGACTTTC	CASSLVGVGANVLTF
TRBJ2-2	TRBV7-7	.	16	.	TGTGCCAGCAGCTTACGATTGACAGGGAACACCGGGGAGCTGTTTTTT	CASSLRLTGNTGELFF
TRBJ1-2	TRBV30	.	15	.	TGTGCCTGGAGTGTACGGTCCGCCGTAAACTATGGCTACACCTTC	CAWSVRSAVNYGYTF
TRBJ2-5	TRBV2	.	14	.	TGTGCCAGCAGTGAAGCGCAGGGAAAAGAGACCCAGTACTTC	CASSEAQGKETQYF
TRBJ2-6	TRBV4-1	.	15	.	TGCGCCAGCAGCCATACCCGGACGGGGGCCAACGTCCTGACTTTC	CASSHTRTGANVLTF